Presented here are 9 T cell receptor beta chains from one specimen sequenced in a study of technical replicates of blood from a few donors. Sequenced by immunoSEQ multiplex PCR; TCRdb stores in-frame clones only, minus some. The profile covers more than 65,000 clones, with 97% appearing a single time and almost 0.3% taken by the ten largest. Material for sequencing was T cells isolated from PBMCs. Every receptor here comes from a human donor in good health.

The genes are TRBV28 and TRBJ1-5, with D unresolved. This CDR3 has 15 residues. Trimming cost V 8 bases and J 0 bases, with 14 bases left between them. Per the germline V gene, CDR1 is MDHEN and CDR2 is SYDVKM. The CDR3 region has the DNA TGTGCCAGCTTCGGACGGACTTATAGCAATCAGCCCCAGCATTTT. Translated: CASFGRTYSNQPQHF.

DNA of the CDR3: TGTGCCAGCTCACCGAGGGACAGGGGGATGGGCACCGGGGAGCTGTTTTTT. Translating it yields CASSPRDRGMGTGELFF. The V call is TRBV18, the J call TRBJ2-2; 11 bases align to TRBD1. This CDR3 contains 17 residues. After removal of 3 bases from V and 4 bases from J, the junction contained 7 bases not matched to a gene. Per germline, CDR1 KGHSH and CDR2 LQKENI.

The genes are TRBV30 and TRBJ2-7; a weak D match, TRBD2 (5 bases). The CDR3 spans 15 residues. CDR1 is GTSNPN, CDR2 SVGIG, per germline (reference sequence). V lost 7 bases and J 4 bases, leaving 23 bases between the germline ends. As DNA, the CDR3 is TGTGCCTCCGAGGACCCCTCGGGGTCTGTGTACGAGCAGTACTTC. Amino acids: CASEDPSGSVYEQYF.

V gene TRBV4-1 combines with J gene TRBJ2-1; 12 bases are shared with TRBD2. The CDR3 runs to 17 residues. Germline values: CDR1 MGHRA, CDR2 YSYEKL. Unmatched junction bases numbered 5, after V lost 4 bases and J lost 1 base. The CDR3 protein is CASSLRLAGVSYNEQFF. Here the CDR3 DNA reads TGCGCCAGCAGCCTTCGACTAGCGGGAGTATCCTACAATGAGCAGTTCTTC.

The rearrangement uses TRBV15 and TRBJ1-4; D unclear. Trimming cost V 4 bases and J 5 bases, with 8 bases left between them. CDR1 is LNHNV and CDR2 is YYDKDF in the germline V gene (reference sequence). The CDR3 length is 13 residues. DNA of the CDR3: TGTGCCACCAGCAATTCCCTAAATGAAAAACTGTTTTTT. It yields the protein CATSNSLNEKLFF.

J is TRBJ1-5 and V is TRBV19; 7 positions match TRBD1. The V gene's germline CDR1 is LNHDA and CDR2 SQIVND (reference sequence). V shed 3 bases and J 7 bases; nucleotides not matched to a gene: 6. The CDR3 contains 14 residues. The CDR3, as DNA: TGTGCCAGTAGTATTCAGGGGGGCCCCCAGCCCCAGCATTTT. This codes for CASSIQGGPQPQHF.

The chain combines TRBV9 with TRBJ1-5; D is ambiguous. Germline V CDR1 and CDR2: SGDLS, YYNGEE. Trimming shortened V by 0 bases and J by 5 bases, and 9 bases separated the two germline ends. The CDR3 contains 14 residues. This chain's CDR3 is CASSVDGDHQPQHF. For the CDR3, the DNA is TGTGCCAGCAGCGTAGACGGAGACCATCAGCCCCAGCATTTT.

This clone has a handful of counts. CDR3 DNA: TGTGCCAGTAGTAATACGGGGTATGGCTACACCTTC. Translating gives CASSNTGYGYTF. This chain connects TRBV19 to TRBJ1-2, with D unclear. The CDR3 contains 12 residues. The germline V and J ends were trimmed by 4 bases and 5 bases, with 8 bases remaining between them. Germline V gives CDR1 LNHDA, CDR2 SQIVND (reference sequence). Full variable domain (remainder filled in from reference TRBV19 and TRBJ1-2): DGGITQSPKYLFRKEGQNVTLSCEQNLNHDAMYWYRQDPGQGLRLIYYSQIVNDFQKGDIAEGYSVSREKKESFPLTVTSAQKNPTAFYLCASSNTGYGYTFGSGTRLTVV.

This chain links TRBV9 with TRBJ2-5; 11 nucleotides agree with TRBD2. Germline loops: CDR1 SGDLS, CDR2 YYNGEE. The trim removed 4 bases at V and 7 bases at J, leaving 12 bases unmatched. This CDR3 is 16 amino acids long. The CDR3 coding sequence is TGTGCCAGCAGCACCTCGGGACTAGCGGACCTTGCGACCCAGTACTTC. It specifies CASSTSGLADLATQYF.